These 25 T cell receptor beta chains were all obtained from the same sample, sequenced in a study of tissue T cells after allogeneic stem cell transplantation. Only in-frame clones appear in the TCRdb table, and some are missing; sequencing was by immunoSEQ multiplex PCR. The sample lists about 21,000 clones, approximately 69% occurring once. Sequencing was performed on blood. The receptors shown here come from a female BALB/c mouse in good health. MHC haplotype: H2-d.

This clone was seen only once. Here the gene names and germline are mouse. The sequenced part of the CDR3 DNA is TGTGCCAGCAGTATACCAGGGGGCAACTCCGACTACACC. Translated, it gives CASSIPGGNSDYT. The complete CDR3 protein is CASSIPGGNSDYTF. The chain is built from TRBV19 and TRBJ1-2; 8 bases are shared with TRBD1. The DNA ends 1 residue before the CDR3 does, and the rest of the CDR3 is filled in from the germline J gene. In germline, CDR1 is FNHDT, CDR2 SITEND (reference sequence). CDR3 size: 14 residues. Losses at the gene ends were 1 base for V and 2 bases for J; bases not matched to a gene: 1.

On this clone itself: Gene names are the mouse ones. Read sequence stops 1 residue before the CDR3 end, and the germline J gene provides the missing end. This chain links TRBV13-3 with TRBJ2-7, with 7 positions matching TRBD2. The CDR3 extends over 14 amino acids. V dropped 2 bases and J dropped 0; count of bases not matched to a gene: 2. CDR1 is NNHDY, CDR2 SYVADS, per germline. CDR3 bases read: TGTGCCAGCAGTGACTGGGGGAGCTCCTATGAACAGTAC. Amino acid sequence: CASSDWGSSYEQY. The entire CDR3 is CASSDWGSSYEQYF.

A remark on this clone: Gene names and germline refer to mouse. The CDR3 extends 1 residue past the end of the read, so its final part is completed from the germline J gene. The V and J genes are TRBV5 and TRBJ1-4, with 10 bases that match TRBD1. This CDR3 has 17 residues. Germline V gene sequence: CDR1 LGHNA, CDR2 YNLKQL (reference sequence). The V gene end was trimmed by 4 bases and the J gene end by 0 bases; junction bases not matched to a gene: 5. The DNA read from the CDR3 is TGTGCCAGCAGCCTCCGGGACAGGGGAATTTCCAACGAAAGATTATTT. Translated: CASSLRDRGISNERLF. In full, the CDR3 is CASSLRDRGISNERLFF.

Concerning this clone itself: Mouse gene names and germline throughout. The CDR3 goes on 1 residue after the read ends, and that part is filled in from the germline J gene. The chain recombines TRBV16 with TRBJ2-5; TRBD2 matches at 7 bases. CDR3 size: 16 residues. V lost 5 bases to trimming and J lost 0 bases; unmatched junction nucleotides: 8. The germline CDR1 and CDR2 sequences are SGHSA and FRNQAP. The part of the CDR3 DNA that was read is TGTGCAAGCAGCACCGGGACTGAGATTAACCAAGACACCCAGTAC. Translation: CASSTGTEINQDTQY. The whole CDR3 reads CASSTGTEINQDTQYF.

In regard to this clone: Gene names and germline match the mouse. Read data end 1 residue before the CDR3 end; the end is taken from the germline J gene. The chain couples TRBV5 to TRBJ1-2; the D gene is possibly TRBD1 (6 bases). CDR1 and CDR2 (germline): LGHNA, YNLKQL (reference sequence). This CDR3 comprises 15 residues. V dropped 0 bases and J dropped 2 bases, with 10 bases sitting between them. The CDR3 bases that were read are TGTGCCAGCAGCCAAGATGGGGGCAGGAACTCCGACTACACC. It codes for CASSQDGGRNSDYT. The whole CDR3 protein is CASSQDGGRNSDYTF.

About this clone itself: Gene names refer to mouse genes. The read ends 1 residue before the CDR3 terminus; that terminus is restored from the germline J gene. J is TRBJ1-1 and V is TRBV5; D not certain. Looked up from germline, CDR1 is LGHNA and CDR2 is YNLKQL (reference sequence). V lost 0 bases and J lost 2, with 4 bases in between. The CDR3 covers 13 residues. The CDR3 reads CASSQDHNTEVFF. The sequenced CDR3 bases are TGTGCCAGCAGCCAAGATCACAACACAGAAGTCTTC.

About this clone itself: Any gene name here is a mouse gene name. With the read ending 1 residue before the CDR3 end, the germline J gene is used to fill in that end. The rearrangement uses TRBV17 and TRBJ2-3, with D tentatively TRBD2 (7 bases). This CDR3 comprises 15 residues. The germline gives CDR1 MNHDT, CDR2 YYDKIL. V was trimmed by 1 base and J by 0 bases, leaving 8 bases between them. The part of the CDR3 DNA that was read is TGTGCTAGCAGTAGAGTGGGGGGCAGTGCAGAAACGCTGTAT. It is translated as CASSRVGGSAETLY. The full CDR3 is CASSRVGGSAETLYF.

This clone was seen only a few times. The gene symbols are mouse symbols. The read falls 1 residue short of the CDR3 end, and the missing part is taken from the germline J gene. The rearrangement joins TRBV20 to TRBJ2-7; TRBD1 might be the D (5 bases). Germline V CDR1 and CDR2: GFQATS, STVNSAI. V was trimmed by 3 bases and J by 7 bases, leaving 10 bases between them. The CDR3 is 11 amino acids. The sequenced CDR3 bases are TGTGGTGCTAGAGGGGAGTTGGAACAGTAC. Its protein is CGARGELEQY. The whole CDR3 sequence reads CGARGELEQYF.

Note on this clone: Each gene name is a mouse one. The CDR3 is cut off 1 residue early in the read; its end comes from the germline J gene. The chain combines TRBV31 with TRBJ2-2; 7 positions match TRBD1. Trimming at V came to 3 bases and at J to 9 bases, leaving 4 bases not matched to a gene. The CDR3 loop spans 12 amino acids. Looked up from germline, CDR1 is GKSSPN and CDR2 is SITVG. The CDR3 loop reads CAWSPQGRQLYF. CDR3 DNA, as far as it was read: TGTGCCTGGAGCCCACAGGGGCGGCAGCTCTAC.

Turning to this clone: Mouse gene names apply. The read stops 1 residue short of the end of the CDR3; the missing end is completed from the germline J gene. This rearrangement joins TRBV2 to TRBJ2-3; 7 bases fit TRBD2. The CDR3 has 15 residues. V lost 5 bases, J lost 3 bases, and 8 bases stayed unmatched. Per germline, CDR1 LGHNA and CDR2 YSYQKL. Incomplete CDR3 DNA: TGTGCCAGCAGCGAACGGGGGGGAAGGGCAGAAACGCTGTAT. It specifies CASSERGGRAETLY. The full CDR3 protein is CASSERGGRAETLYF.

In this sample, this clone turned up a few times. The gene names here belong to mouse. The CDR3 extends 1 residue past the end of the read, so its final part is completed from the germline J gene. This chain links TRBV20 with TRBJ1-4; TRBD1 agrees at 8 bases. Germline lookup yields CDR1 GFQATS and CDR2 STVNSAI. The CDR3 loop spans 14 amino acids. Unmatched junction bases numbered 1, after V lost 0 bases and J lost 4 bases. The CDR3 bases that were read are TGTGGTGCTAGGGAGACAGGGGTCAACGAAAGATTATTT. It translates to CGARETGVNERLF. In full, the CDR3 is CGARETGVNERLFF.

With regard to this clone: These gene names are mouse names. The CDR3 end falls 1 residue outside the read, so it is completed with the germline J gene. The gene calls are TRBV13-3 and TRBJ2-3; 8 positions match TRBD1. The CDR3 contains 14 residues. Germline V gene data show CDR1 as NNHDY and CDR2 as SYVADS. The ends lost 2 bases at V and 4 bases at J; junction bases unmatched: 3. The sequenced CDR3 bases are TGTGCCAGCAGTGACAGGGGGCGCACAGAAACGCTGTAT. This encodes CASSDRGRTETLY. The CDR3 in its entirety is CASSDRGRTETLYF.

As to this clone: Gene names refer to mouse genes. CDR3 sequence reads: CTCSARDYNSPLYF. The covered CDR3 bases are TGCACCTGCAGTGCCAGGGACTATAATTCGCCCCTCTAC. The V gene is TRBV1, the J gene TRBJ1-6, with a possible D match to TRBD1 (5 bases). The CDR3 end lies 1 residue beyond the end of the read and is filled in from the germline J gene. TRBJ1-6 falls under the ORF class, with uncertain function. In germline, CDR1 is NSQYPW, CDR2 LRSPGD (reference sequence). Trimming removed 3 bases at V and 3 bases at J, with 6 bases between. CDR3 length equals 14 residues.

Worth noting for this clone: The germline and genes are mouse ones. The sequenced fragment ends 1 residue before the CDR3 boundary, so the rest is inferred from the germline J gene. The rearrangement joins TRBV4 to TRBJ2-5; D is undetermined. CDR1 LGHDT and CDR2 YNNKQL come from the germline V gene (reference sequence). V lost 5 bases and J 4 bases, leaving 4 bases between the germline ends. This CDR3 is 11 amino acids long. The chain's CDR3 is CASSPKDTQYF. The sequenced CDR3 bases are TGTGCCAGCAGCCCGAAAGACACCCAGTAC.

As for this clone: The gene names given are mouse names. The read gets to within 1 residue of the CDR3 end, and the germline J gene fills in the rest. The chain uses TRBV4 and TRBJ1-1; TRBD1 is a possible D gene (6 bases). Germline V gene data show CDR1 as LGHDT and CDR2 as YNNKQL (reference sequence). There are 11 residues in the CDR3. V was pared by 3 bases and J by 7 bases, with 6 bases between. The CDR3 region is CASSYRGEVFF. The CDR3 bases that were read are TGTGCCAGCAGCTACAGGGGAGAAGTCTTC.

Note on this clone: Mouse names are used for the genes. Sequencing ends 1 residue short of the CDR3 end; the germline J gene provides the rest. V is TRBV13-1 and J is TRBJ1-5, with TRBD1 identical over 8 bases. Germline V gene data show CDR1 as NSHNY and CDR2 as SYGAGN. Trimming took 3 bases from V and 1 from J; bases not matched to a gene: 0. This CDR3 is 14 amino acids long. The covered CDR3 bases are TGTGCCAGCAGTGGACAGGGGAACAACCAGGCTCCGCTT. It translates to CASSGQGNNQAPL. The entire CDR3 reads CASSGQGNNQAPLF.

With respect to this clone: Gene names refer to mouse genes. The CDR3 is cut off 1 residue early in the read; its end comes from the germline J gene. This sample also contains other DNA sequences that code for the same CDR3. The gene calls are TRBV19 and TRBJ2-5; TRBD1 matches at 7 bases. Germline V lookup: CDR1 FNHDT, CDR2 SITEND (reference sequence). The CDR3 is 13 residues long. Unmatched junction bases numbered 0, after V lost 2 bases and J lost 3 bases. Incomplete CDR3 DNA: TGTGCCAGCAGTATCAGGGGGCAAGACACCCAGTAC. It is translated as CASSIRGQDTQY. The whole CDR3 is CASSIRGQDTQYF.

As concerns this clone: Genes and germline come from the mouse. From the germline J gene comes the end of the CDR3, since the read stops 1 residue before it. The identical CDR3 is also encoded by other nucleotide sequences in the sample. V usage is TRBV13-1 and J usage is TRBJ2-5, with 7 bases that match TRBD1. In germline, CDR1 is NSHNY, CDR2 SYGAGN. The V and J ends lost 3 bases and 6 bases, in that order; junction bases with no gene match: 4. The CDR3 loop spans 13 amino acids. This chain's CDR3 is CASSVTGQDTQYF. CDR3 DNA (partial): TGTGCCAGCAGTGTGACAGGGCAGGACACCCAGTAC.

Comment on this clone: Genes here carry mouse names. The CDR3 goes on 1 residue after the read ends, and that part is filled in from the germline J gene. The chain links TRBV13-2 to TRBJ1-4, with a weak D call TRBD1 (5 bases). CDR3 length: 14 residues. Germline V gene data show CDR1 as NNHNN and CDR2 as SYGAGS (reference sequence). V was shortened by 2 bases and J by 2 bases, with 7 bases between the two germline ends. CDR3 protein: CASGEQVSNERLFF. CDR3 bases read: TGTGCCAGCGGTGAACAGGTCTCCAACGAAAGATTATTT.

This clone showed up just a few times. These gene names are mouse names. The read is 1 residue too short to cover the CDR3 end, so that end is filled in from the germline J gene. The chain carries TRBV13-3 and TRBJ1-5; D is undetermined. The germline V gene encodes CDR1 NNHDY and CDR2 SYVADS. V was pared by 0 bases and J by 3 bases, with 4 bases between. This CDR3 is built from 13 residues. The CDR3 bases that were read are TGTGCCAGCAGTGATGCACGCAACCAGGCTCCGCTT. It yields the protein CASSDARNQAPL. Given in full, the CDR3 is CASSDARNQAPLF.

To note about this clone: Mouse gene names apply. The read gets to within 1 residue of the CDR3 end, and the germline J gene fills in the rest. The chain carries TRBV2 and TRBJ1-1; 8 bases are shared with TRBD1. This CDR3 comprises 14 residues. The ends lost 3 bases at V and 1 base at J; junction bases unmatched: 1. The germline CDR1 and CDR2 sequences are LGHNA and YSYQKL. The covered CDR3 bases are TGTGCCAGCAGCCAGACAGGGGAAAACACAGAAGTCTTC. Translation gives CASSQTGENTEVF. The CDR3 in full is CASSQTGENTEVFF. Drawing the rest from reference TRBV2 and TRBJ1-1, the complete variable domain is DPKIIQKPKYLVAVTGSEKILICEQYLGHNAMYWYRQSAKKPLEFMFSYSYQKLMDNQTASSRFQPQSSKKNHLDLQITALKPDDSATYFCASSQTGENTEVFFGKGTRLTVV.

In regard to this clone: Genes here carry mouse names. The sequenced fragment ends 1 residue before the CDR3 boundary, so the rest is inferred from the germline J gene. The chain couples TRBV5 to TRBJ2-1; D tentatively fits TRBD1 or TRBD2 (5 bases each). Germline loops: CDR1 LGHNA, CDR2 YNLKQL (reference sequence). The CDR3 consists of 15 residues. Trimming removed 0 bases at V and 1 base at J, with 7 bases between. The DNA read from the CDR3 is TGTGCCAGCAGCCAAGATAGGGACAACTATGCTGAGCAGTTC. It yields the protein CASSQDRDNYAEQF. The CDR3, in full, reads CASSQDRDNYAEQFF.

On this clone: The gene symbols are mouse symbols. The DNA ends 1 residue before the CDR3 does, and the rest of the CDR3 is filled in from the germline J gene. V gene TRBV1 combines with J gene TRBJ1-4; 9 bases are a match to TRBD1. The CDR3 extends over 16 amino acids. CDR1 is NSQYPW and CDR2 is LRSPGD in the germline V gene (reference sequence). The trim removed 3 bases at V and 2 bases at J, leaving 4 bases unmatched. CDR3 protein: CTCSASGTGSNERLFF. Partial CDR3 DNA: TGCACCTGCAGTGCCTCCGGGACAGGGTCCAACGAAAGATTATTT.

Remarks on this clone: These gene names are mouse names. The missing CDR3 end, 1 residue past where the read stops, is filled in from the germline J gene. The chain is built from TRBV13-2 and TRBJ2-7; D ambiguous. Trimming removed 0 bases at V and 7 bases at J, with 5 bases between. In germline, CDR1 is NNHNN, CDR2 SYGAGS (reference sequence). The CDR3 spans 11 residues. The sequenced part of the CDR3 DNA is TGTGCCAGCGGTGATGCACGCGAACAGTAC. It translates to CASGDAREQY. The whole CDR3 is CASGDAREQYF.

About this clone: Genes and germline come from the mouse. The read ends 1 residue shy of where the CDR3 ends; the end is completed using the germline J gene. This rearrangement joins TRBV14 to TRBJ2-2, with D unresolved. Germline V gene data show CDR1 as SGHDT and CDR2 as FRDEAV. V shed 2 bases and J shed 1 base, with 9 bases lying between them. CDR3 length: 15 residues. This CDR3 is CASSLFSKNTGQLYF. The DNA read from the CDR3 is TGTGCCAGCAGTTTATTTTCAAAAAACACCGGGCAGCTCTAC.